These T cell receptor beta chains were read from a single sample in a study of human T cells and chemical hapten exposure. TCRdb processed the RACE reads anew with MiXCR; each CDR3 protein has one entry. This sample has hundreds of thousands of distinct CDR3 sequences, with about 6% found just once. Sequencing used whole blood, obtained in connection with sensitization to the hapten diphenylcyclopropenone (DPC). These TCRs come from a woman younger than 35 with alopecia areata. Some clones in this sample may be carry-over from other donors' samples. Each CDR3 is given with its conserved first and last residue. D genes are given only for firm matches. The size of a clone is reported for some rows only, either as once, few or many, or as a class for expanded clones.

D gene: NA; clone size: many; V gene: TRBV29-1; J gene: TRBJ2-7; CDR3 DNA: TGCAGCGGGGGAGGCAGGGGGGACCACGAGCAGTACTTC; CDR3 protein: CSGGGRGDHEQYF
D gene: NA; clone size: many; V gene: TRBV4-3; J gene: TRBJ1-4; CDR3 DNA: TGCGCCAGCAGCCAAGAGGGGACTCATAATGAAAAACTGTTTTTT; CDR3 protein: CASSQEGTHNEKLFF
D gene: TRBD1; clone size: many; V gene: TRBV3-1; J gene: TRBJ1-6; CDR3 DNA: TGTGCCAGCAAGGAACGGGACAGATTGAATTCACCCCTCCACTTT; CDR3 protein: CASKERDRLNSPLHF
D gene: NA; clone size: few; V gene: TRBV5-8; J gene: TRBJ2-6; CDR3 DNA: TGTGCCAGCAGTTCGGGACTCTCAACCTCTGGGGCCAACGTCCTGACTTTC; CDR3 protein: CASSSGLSTSGANVLTF
D gene: NA; clone size: few; V gene: TRBV12-5; J gene: TRBJ2-1; CDR3 DNA: TGTGCTAGTGGTTTGCCAACAGGGGAGGGGCCTTACAATGAGCAGTTCTTC; CDR3 protein: CASGLPTGEGPYNEQFF
D gene: TRBD1; clone size: many; V gene: TRBV7-2; J gene: TRBJ1-3; CDR3 DNA: TGTGCCAGCAGCCAAAATCAGGGGGCGCTTGGAAACACCATATATTTT; CDR3 protein: CASSQNQGALGNTIYF
D gene: NA; clone size: few; V gene: TRBV7-9; J gene: TRBJ1-3; CDR3 DNA: TGTGCCAGCAGCTTGAGAATTAAAACAGGGCCCGGAAACACCATATATTTT; CDR3 protein: CASSLRIKTGPGNTIYF
D gene: NA; clone size: many; V gene: TRBV7-2; J gene: TRBJ1-2; CDR3 DNA: TGTGCCAGCAGCTTAGGGGGACCTTCCACTATTTGGTATGGCTACACCTTC; CDR3 protein: CASSLGGPSTIWYGYTF
D gene: TRBD1; clone size: few; V gene: TRBV2; J gene: TRBJ1-5; CDR3 DNA: TGTGCCAGCAGACTCGACAGGGGCAATCAGCCCCAGCATTTT; CDR3 protein: CASRLDRGNQPQHF
D gene: TRBD2; clone size: many; V gene: TRBV12-3/TRBV12-4; J gene: TRBJ2-1; CDR3 DNA: TGTGCCAGCAGGTGGGGTACTAGCGGGGCTCCCAATGAGCAGTTCTTC; CDR3 protein: CASRWGTSGAPNEQFF
D gene: TRBD1; clone size: many; V gene: TRBV18; J gene: TRBJ2-1; CDR3 DNA: TGTGCCAGCTCACTGACGCAGGGGGTTGGCGACAATGAGCAGTTCTTC; CDR3 protein: CASSLTQGVGDNEQFF
D gene: NA; clone size: NA; V gene: TRBV12-3/TRBV12-4; J gene: TRBJ1-3; CDR3 DNA: TGTGCCAGCAGTGCCCTACAGGGCTACACCATATATTTT; CDR3 protein: CASSALQGYTIYF
D gene: NA; clone size: few; V gene: TRBV20-1; J gene: TRBJ1-3; CDR3 DNA: TGCAGTGCTATGTTCTCTGGAAACACCATATATTTT; CDR3 protein: CSAMFSGNTIYF
D gene: TRBD1; clone size: NA; V gene: TRBV28; J gene: TRBJ1-2; CDR3 DNA: TGTGCCAGCGAGGGGGCACGGGGGGCCTACACCTTC; CDR3 protein: CASEGARGAYTF
D gene: TRBD1; clone size: many; V gene: TRBV18; J gene: TRBJ2-6; CDR3 DNA: TGTGCCAGCTCACCCTGGAAACAGGGGGCTATTTCTGGGGCCAACGTCCTGACTTTC; CDR3 protein: CASSPWKQGAISGANVLTF
D gene: NA; clone size: few; V gene: TRBV6-2/TRBV6-3; J gene: TRBJ1-1; CDR3 DNA: TGTGCCAGCAGTGACAGCATGAACACTGAAGCTTTCTTT; CDR3 protein: CASSDSMNTEAFF
D gene: NA; clone size: many; V gene: TRBV4-1; J gene: TRBJ1-2; CDR3 DNA: TGCGCCAGCAGCCAAGATACGAGGTCCGACTATGGCTACACCTTC; CDR3 protein: CASSQDTRSDYGYTF
D gene: NA; clone size: few; V gene: TRBV20-1; J gene: TRBJ1-5; CDR3 DNA: TGCAGTGCTAGGGTACCGGGGTTTCGCAATCAGCCCCAGCATTTT; CDR3 protein: CSARVPGFRNQPQHF
D gene: NA; clone size: NA; V gene: TRBV6-2/TRBV6-3; J gene: TRBJ2-4; CDR3 DNA: TGTGCCAGCACGGACCTTTCGTCCATTCAGTACTTC; CDR3 protein: CASTDLSSIQYF
D gene: TRBD2; clone size: few; V gene: TRBV3-1; J gene: TRBJ2-3; CDR3 DNA: TGTGCCAGCAGCCAAGGGGCTAGCGGGGGAGATACGCAGTATTTT; CDR3 protein: CASSQGASGGDTQYF
D gene: NA; clone size: NA; V gene: TRBV6-2/TRBV6-3; J gene: TRBJ2-1; CDR3 DNA: TGTGCCAGCAACCGGGGCGGACCCCCGTACAATGAGCAGTTCTTC; CDR3 protein: CASNRGGPPYNEQFF
D gene: NA; clone size: many; V gene: TRBV24-1; J gene: TRBJ1-3; CDR3 DNA: TGTGCCACCAGTGACCCGTACACTGGAAACACCATATATTTT; CDR3 protein: CATSDPYTGNTIYF
D gene: TRBD1; clone size: few; V gene: TRBV14; J gene: TRBJ1-6; CDR3 DNA: TGTGCCAGCAGCCAGAACAACAGGGGCTATAATTCACCCCTCCACTTT; CDR3 protein: CASSQNNRGYNSPLHF
D gene: NA; clone size: many; V gene: TRBV7-6; J gene: TRBJ1-1; CDR3 DNA: TGTGCCAGCAGCTTAGCCAATACAGGGTTTGGTCACACTGAAGCTTTCTTT; CDR3 protein: CASSLANTGFGHTEAFF
D gene: TRBD2; clone size: NA; V gene: TRBV7-9; J gene: TRBJ2-1; CDR3 DNA: TGTGCCAGCAGCTTAGCTAGCGGGGGCATTAATGAGCAGTTCTTC; CDR3 protein: CASSLASGGINEQFF
D gene: TRBD2; clone size: NA; V gene: TRBV6-2/TRBV6-3; J gene: TRBJ2-7; CDR3 DNA: TGTGCCAGCAGTTACTCATCCGAACTAGCGGGGGGTTACGAGCAGTACTTC; CDR3 protein: CASSYSSELAGGYEQYF
D gene: NA; clone size: few; V gene: TRBV4-2; J gene: TRBJ2-1; CDR3 DNA: TGTGCCAGCAGCCAAGATTTCGGGACGACCAATGAGCAGTTCTTC; CDR3 protein: CASSQDFGTTNEQFF